This T cell receptor (beta chain) comes out of a study of sequential checkpoint blockade in melanoma. Across the study: Maintenance nivolumab came after either treatment sequence.

The treatment here: randomized to nivolumab then ipilimumab (arm A) or the reverse (arm B). None of the patients previously received DNA-damaging chemotherapy. PBMC sorting kept live CD3+CD8+ cells without CD19 or CD56. Produced via immunoSEQ multiplex PCR; TCRdb's table is partial and in-frame only. Of about 17,000 clones in the sample, approximately 70% were seen once. The junction had 7 bases not matched to a gene; V was cut back by 3 bases and J by 6 bases. The germline CDR1 and CDR2 sequences are MGHRA and YSYEKL. The CDR3 consists of 16 residues. This clone was counted between two and nine times.

V gene TRBV4-1 combines with J gene TRBJ2-3; 12 nucleotides agree with TRBD2. Sequences were derived from CD8+ T cells sorted from blood (inferred from file names), sampled from a patient given nivolumab and ipilimumab in sequence. The TCR originated in a human donor with melanoma. The CDR3 region has the DNA TGCGCCAGCAGCCATTGGACTAGCGGGATAGCCGATACGCAGTATTTT. Its translation is CASSHWTSGIADTQYF.